This T cell receptor beta chain derives from a study of blood T cell repertoires in COVID-19. Overall study: There were acute and convalescent COVID-19 samples, and they came from the United States, Italy and Spain. In each case, the material was cDNA or gDNA derived from T cells, B-cell-depleted T cells, or PBMCs.

This CDR3 is 14 amino acids long. With 5 bases clipped from V and 4 bases from J, the junction kept 4 bases outside the gene matches. Germline values: CDR1 LGHNA, CDR2 YNFKEQ. Authors' analysis steps: Amplification from reference gene primers served as the basis for estimated nucleated cell counts. Assay used: immunoSEQ multiplex PCR; TCRdb lists only in-frame clones, some missing. That table gives V, J and clone size, and the DNA gave D and trimming. The sample consists of more than 400,000 clones, 70% to 90% of them appearing once. Sequences were obtained from peripheral blood. The chain uses TRBV4-2 and TRBJ1-5; 8 nucleotides match TRBD1. The TCR sequence derives from a human donor in a cohort sampled during active COVID-19. For the CDR3, the DNA is TGTGCCAGCAGCAAGACAGGGGAGAATCAGCCCCAGCATTTT. Its translation: CASSKTGENQPQHF.